This section outlines one T cell receptor beta chain sequence together with its context. This clone was detected once. Its antigen has not been determined. Base-call qualities are not available, and no considerably larger clone is one nucleotide away. This record comes from a study of blood T cell repertoires in COVID-19 (dated by TCRdb to about 2020). The study in broad terms: Samples covering the acute and convalescent phases of COVID-19 were provided by collaborators in the United States, Italy and Spain. The prospective study material was composed of cDNA or gDNA derived from T cells, B-cell-depleted T cells, or PBMCs. The dataset comprised deeply sampled blood TCRbeta repertoires from subjects exposed to, actively infected with, or recovered from COVID-19. The repertoires were released in a freely available public database intended as a resource for research on the immune response to SARS-CoV-2. The samples were drawn from the first 160 participants of the ongoing ImmuneRACE study and from 1,254 subjects provided by 6 global collaborators. Nearly every sample came with metadata listing a de-identified subject ID, COVID-19 status, age in years and sex. HLA class I and class II types, where available, came from metadata supplied by the sample provider rather than from assay-based typing.

The immunoSEQ Assay, a bias-controlled multiplex PCR, was used to amplify TCRbeta CDR3 regions from genomic DNA. The authors' pipeline ran thus. Within the assay, amplification of reference gene primers was used to estimate how many nucleated cells each sample contained. Sequence reads were collapsed and filtered to measure the absolute abundance of every unique TCRbeta CDR3 rearrangement. Productive Simpson clonality was computed per sample as the square root of Simpson's diversity index over productive rearrangements. TCRdb took over this immuneACCESS table, retaining in-frame rearrangements with V and J assigned. Such tables are incomplete; in checked studies, under half of the missing clones stem from an unresolved V gene, and the remainder is unexplained. That table supplies the V and J calls and clone size; D and trimming were determined from the DNA. Within this sample are about 90,000 clones, with more than 70% of them counted one time only. The leading ten clones occupy roughly 17% of the sample.

Beyond this particular receptor, the publication reports: Clinical and demographic metadata were provided uncurated, with the amount varying by source and participant.

The collaborating institutions used their own protocols to collect whole blood in K2EDTA tubes. Collaborator samples were shipped for TCRbeta analysis as frozen whole blood, isolated PBMCs, or DNA extracted from either sample type. Trimming at the junction amounts to 7 bases on V and 5 bases on J, and the germline ends lie 10 bases apart. For CDR1 and CDR2, the germline V gene (reference sequence) lists LGHDT and YNNKEL. Measured from the cysteine to the phenylalanine, the CDR3 is 12 residues long. Of all the DNA, just the CDR3 is kept, 36 bases in frame from base 1. The chain was built from TRBV3-1 (or the pseudogene TRBV3-2) and TRBJ2-3; there is no confident call for the D gene. This TCR came from a human donor in a cohort sampled during active COVID-19. Sample: peripheral blood. The DNA sequence is given as TGTGCCAGCACAAATCCCGGAGATACGCAGTATTTT. The encoded protein is CASTNPGDTQYF.